This T cell receptor beta chain was recorded in a study of CD8 T cells in ankylosing spondylitis. Findings and caveats of the study: Earlier work had already found some motif variants in reactive arthritis synovial fluid and blood.

Quantitative 5'-RACE with molecular barcodes produced the TCR beta libraries. MiXCR, run by TCRdb on the 5' RACE reads, gives a single entry per CDR3 protein. The sample records tens of thousands of distinct CDR3 sequences, roughly 2.5% being singletons. This clonotype was counted at least ten times. Its antigen is undetermined. V lost 4 bases and J 6 bases, leaving 24 bases between the germline ends. CDR1 is SGDLS and CDR2 is YYNGEE in the germline V gene. The CDR3 sequence is 17 residues long. The source of this sequence is a male donor with ankylosing spondylitis or in good health (not recorded which). The specimen was blood, either unsorted or a sorted T cell fraction (not recorded which). This rearrangement joins TRBV9 to TRBJ2-3; possibly TRBD1 for D (6 bases). The CDR3 sequence: CASSPRALIRGSDTQYF. In DNA, the CDR3 is TGTGCCAGCAGCCCCCGTGCCCTCATTAGGGGGAGTGATACGCAGTATTTT.